The TCR beta chain described here comes from a study of shared clonotypes between healthy human individuals. Study-wide background: Each donor's CD4 naive and CD4 memory cells filled three plates apiece, CD8 naive two, and CD8 memory one. General observations from the study: The generation probabilities recorded for non-shared clonotypes fell below those of clonotypes shared by all four donors. Generally, naive subsets (rather than memory subsets) showed larger estimated richness.

V lost 3 bases, J lost 2 bases, and 7 bases lay in between. Germline V CDR1 and CDR2: MNHEY, SMNVEV (reference sequence). The CDR3 totals 13 residues. With respect to this clone: Its antigen is not identified.

Assay used: immunoSEQ multiplex PCR; TCRdb lists only in-frame clones, some missing. This repertoire shows 500,000 or so clones, approximately 95% found once; its top ten account for about 0.06%. The rearrangement uses TRBV27 and TRBJ2-5; D is possibly TRBD1 (5 bases). Sequencing was done on a sample of naive CD4+ T cells sorted from blood. As for subset: CD45RA+ positively selected. This receptor was taken from a woman aged 25-40 years in good health. The CDR3 DNA is TGTGCCAGCAGTTTTCAGGGACAAGAGACCCAGTACTTC. Translating it yields CASSFQGQETQYF.